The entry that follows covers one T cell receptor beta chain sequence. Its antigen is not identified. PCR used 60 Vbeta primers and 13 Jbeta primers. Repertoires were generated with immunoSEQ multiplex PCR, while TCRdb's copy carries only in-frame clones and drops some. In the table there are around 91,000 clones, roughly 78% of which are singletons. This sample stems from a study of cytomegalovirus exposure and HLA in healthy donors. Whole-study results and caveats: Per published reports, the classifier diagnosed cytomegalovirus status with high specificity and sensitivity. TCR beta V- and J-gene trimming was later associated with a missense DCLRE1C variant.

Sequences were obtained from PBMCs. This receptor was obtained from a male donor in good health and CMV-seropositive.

The CDR3: CASSQDDRAREKLFF. CDR3 sequence (DNA): TGCGCCAGCAGCCAAGATGACAGGGCTAGAGAAAAACTGTTTTTT. This chain connects TRBV4-1 to TRBJ1-4, with 7 bases aligning to TRBD1. This CDR3 spans 15 amino acids. Germline CDR1 reads MGHRA; CDR2 reads YSYEKL. Trimming took 0 bases from V and 8 from J; bases not matched to a gene: 6.